This TCR beta chain derives from a study of T cell responses to AZD1222 COVID-19 vaccine. Whole-study results and caveats: Reports say nearly half of spike-specific TCRs go after unmutated variant regions.

Clones were read by immunoSEQ multiplex PCR, and TCRdb kept only the in-frame ones, dropping some. The sample consists of more than 95,000 clones, about 82% of them appearing once. Germline V lookup: CDR1 GTSNPN, CDR2 SVGIG (reference sequence). The length of the CDR3 is 15 residues. V shed 0 bases and J 4 bases; nucleotides not matched to a gene: 7. This clone was observed a few times. Its target is not known. Doses given second, at about 4 or about 12 weeks, were pooled. The sequencing used peripheral blood, collected 28 days after the second AZD1222 dose. The TCR was taken from an adult who received the AZD1222 COVID-19 vaccine. The chain is built from TRBV30 and TRBJ1-2, with TRBD1 identical over 8 bases. The CDR3 bases are TGTGCCTGGAGTGTACAGGGACAGGTGCTCTATGGCTACACCTTC. The encoded protein is CAWSVQGQVLYGYTF.